A single sample gave rise to the 20 T cell receptor beta chains below, sequenced in a study of response to subunit inactivated influenza vaccine (dated by TCRdb to the late 2010s). To prepare the library, RT-PCR was applied. The run used an Illumina HiSeq 2500. TCRdb reran the public reads through fastp at Q25 and MiXCR, keeping productive beta chains. Each entry merges the rows of one CDR3 protein and shows their most common DNA and genes. This sample has fewer than 800,000 distinct CDR3 sequences in its table, and 15% to 19% of those were observed once. The ten biggest clones cover 11% of the sample. Sequenced material: PBMCs from blood, taken 11 to 12 days after vaccination. These receptors came from a man aged 45 to 65 who received an inactivated influenza vaccine. Donor details come from another sample of the same person, matched by shared clones.

In its sample, this clonotype was seen a few times. The rearrangement joins TRBV30 to TRBJ1-5, with D hard to call. Germline V CDR1 and CDR2: GTSNPN, SVGIG (reference sequence). The CDR3 length is 13 residues. V lost 1 base, J lost 6 bases, and 10 bases lay in between. The CDR3 spells CAWSAQMGQPQHF. CDR3 DNA sequence: TGTGCCTGGAGTGCGCAGATGGGTCAGCCCCAGCATTTT.

This clonotype was seen a few times. This chain uses TRBV20-1 with TRBJ2-7; D perhaps matches TRBD2 (6 bases). The CDR3 consists of 14 residues. Germline assignment: CDR1 DFQATT and CDR2 SNEGSKA (reference sequence). Trimming removed 2 bases at V and 2 bases at J, with 13 bases between. DNA for the CDR3: TGCAGTGCTAGATTGACCGGGGGACCCTACGAGCAGTACTTC. Protein product: CSARLTGGPYEQYF.

The chain has TRBV5-1 and TRBJ2-5; tentative D call: TRBD2 (5 bases). With 3 bases removed from V and 2 bases from J, the gap between germline ends came to 11 bases. The germline V gene encodes CDR1 SGHRS and CDR2 YFSETQ. This CDR3 has 14 residues. This CDR3 reads CASSSRTLQETQYF. The CDR3 DNA follows: TGCGCCAGCAGCTCGCGGACTTTACAAGAGACCCAGTACTTC.

This clonotype was seen more than once but under ten times. CDR3 loop: CASSQLPRRGSVIDSYGYTF. The CDR3 DNA reads TGTGCCAGCAGCCAACTACCACGGCGGGGGTCTGTCATCGATAGCTATGGCTACACCTTC. J is TRBJ1-2 and V is TRBV3-1; TRBD1 is a possible D gene (5 bases). CDR1 LGHDT and CDR2 YNNKEL come from the germline V gene (reference sequence). V lost 2 bases to trimming and J lost 4 bases, with 29 bases between them. This CDR3 spans 20 amino acids. Supplemented by reference TRBV3-1 and TRBJ1-2, the full variable domain reads DTAVSQTPKYLVTQMGNDKSIKCEQNLGHDTMYWYKQDSKKFLKIMFSYNNKELIINETVPNRFSPKSPDKAHLNLHINSLELGDSAVYFCASSQLPRRGSVIDSYGYTFGSGTRLTVV.

This chain connects TRBV13 to TRBJ2-7, with D uncertain. The germline V gene has CDR1 PRHDT and CDR2 FYEKMQ (reference sequence). The CDR3 runs 14 residues. V dropped 6 bases and J dropped 1 base, with 13 bases sitting between them. The CDR3 spells CASSWASESYEQYF. Here the CDR3 DNA reads TGTGCCAGCAGTTGGGCCTCGGAGTCCTACGAGCAGTACTTC.

In this sample, this clonotype turned up a few times. This chain joins TRBV2 and TRBJ1-3; 7 bases align to TRBD1. V gave up 5 bases and J gave up 4 bases; unmatched junction bases: 2. Germline assignment: CDR1 SNHLY and CDR2 FYNNEI. This CDR3 comprises 13 residues. The CDR3 DNA is TGTGCCAGCAGTCGGGGACAGGGAAACACCATATATTTT. It yields the protein CASSRGQGNTIYF.

This clonotype was counted only a few times. V usage is TRBV6-5 and J usage is TRBJ2-3; D may be TRBD1 (5 bases). Germline V CDR1 and CDR2: MNHEY, SVGAGI. V lost 2 bases and J lost 1, with 10 bases in between. CDR3 length: 15 amino acids. CDR3 DNA: TGTGCCAGCAGTTACAGGTTACAGGGCACAGATACGCAGTATTTT. The encoded protein is CASSYRLQGTDTQYF.

This clonotype was detected a few times. The chain links TRBV7-8 to TRBJ1-1, with TRBD1 matching over 7 bases. The J segment lost 3 bases and the V segment lost 7 bases, leaving 11 bases of the junction unmatched. Germline V gene lookup returns CDR1 SGHVS and CDR2 FQNEAQ. This CDR3 spans 15 amino acids. The DNA of the CDR3 is TGTGCCAGCACCCCAGGGGGTGGGATATACACTGAAGCTTTCTTT. This codes for CASTPGGGIYTEAFF.

This clonotype occurred many times. This chain uses TRBV7-2 with TRBJ2-5; D not resolved. Germline V gives CDR1 SGHTA, CDR2 FQGNSA. Trimming stripped 2 bases from V and 5 bases from J, with 9 bases between. The CDR3 is 13 residues long. The CDR3 DNA reads as TGTGCCAGCAGCTTAAATCGGTTGGAGACCCAGTACTTC. Protein: CASSLNRLETQYF.

CDR3 nucleotide sequence: TGTGCCAGCAGCCAAGAGACTACCGGAACTAGCACAGATACGCAGTATTTT. Its translation: CASSQETTGTSTDTQYF. The chain has TRBV4-2 and TRBJ2-3, with a weak D call TRBD2 (5 bases). Germline V lookup: CDR1 LGHNA, CDR2 YNFKEQ. V lost 0 bases to trimming and J lost 0 bases, with 13 bases between them. CDR3 length: 17 amino acids.

V and J are TRBV7-2 and TRBJ2-1, with D unclear. The CDR3 runs to 13 residues. Germline-derived CDR1 and CDR2 are SGHTA and FQGNSA. With 6 bases removed from V and 8 bases from J, the gap between germline ends came to 14 bases. The CDR3 loop is CASRTLESDEQFF. The CDR3 nucleotides are TGTGCCAGCAGAACCCTTGAGAGCGATGAGCAGTTCTTC.

This sequence joins TRBV12-3 or TRBV12-4 and TRBJ2-7; 8 bases map to TRBD2. The CDR3 length is 16 residues. The junction had 12 bases not matched to a gene; V was cut back by 5 bases and J by 3 bases. The CDR3 spells CASSVFGSGSFYEQYF. The CDR3 DNA is TGTGCCAGCAGTGTGTTTGGGAGCGGGAGTTTCTACGAGCAGTACTTC.

The table lists this clonotype with a few counts. The chain recombines TRBV9 with TRBJ2-5, with 9 bases fitting TRBD1. Per the germline V gene, CDR1 is SGDLS and CDR2 is YYNGEE. The CDR3 has 16 amino acids. V lost 0 bases and J lost 7; bases outside the gene matches: 10. In DNA form, the CDR3 reads TGTGCCAGCAGCGTAGGGGGGGGACAGGGTACGAGGACCCAGTACTTC. Its translation is CASSVGGGQGTRTQYF.

The gene calls are TRBV7-9 and TRBJ1-1; 10 nucleotides line up with TRBD1. Germline CDR1 and CDR2: SEHNR and FQNEAQ (reference sequence). This CDR3 is 14 amino acids long. J lost 4 bases, V lost 2 bases, and 1 base had no gene match. CDR3 DNA sequence: TGTGCCAGCAGCTTAAGGGACAGGGGCACTGAAGCTTTCTTT. Protein sequence: CASSLRDRGTEAFF.

This rearrangement joins TRBV28 to TRBJ2-1; 15 bases are a match to TRBD2. Trimming cost V 6 bases and J 1 base; bases outside gene matches: 7. The CDR3 has 18 residues. Germline V lookup: CDR1 MDHEN, CDR2 SYDVKM. CDR3 DNA sequence: TGTGCCAGCAGCCGAGGACTAGCGGGAGGGGCGTCCTACAATGAGCAGTTCTTC. It yields the protein CASSRGLAGGASYNEQFF.

The chain combines TRBV2 with TRBJ2-3, with 7 bases identical to TRBD2. CDR1 and CDR2 (germline): SNHLY, FYNNEI. The CDR3 totals 19 residues. J was trimmed by 3 bases and V by 5 bases; bases with no gene match: 20. CDR3 in DNA: TGTGCCAGCAGTTTCCCGTTAGCGGGCCCACCCCGTGCGACAGATACGCAGTATTTT. Protein product: CASSFPLAGPPRATDTQYF.

This clonotype appeared a few times. The chain links TRBV28 to TRBJ2-7; tentatively, D is TRBD1 (6 bases). This CDR3 is 14 amino acids long. Germline V lookup: CDR1 MDHEN, CDR2 SYDVKM. Trimming removed 2 bases from V and 3 bases from J, with 11 bases in between. In DNA, the CDR3 is TGTGCCAGCAGTTTAGAGGGGACAAGCTACGAGCAGTACTTC. Its translation: CASSLEGTSYEQYF.

In this sample, this clonotype turned up a few times. The DNA for the CDR3 is TGCAGCGTTGAAGGGCTAGTATTCGTTGAGCAGTTCTTC. Translation: CSVEGLVFVEQFF. This chain connects TRBV29-1 to TRBJ2-1; D is ambiguous. Germline V gene sequence: CDR1 SQVTM, CDR2 ANQGSEA. The CDR3 runs 13 residues. The V gene lost 1 base and the J gene lost 9 bases, with 13 bases spanning the gap.

This clonotype has a count of ten or more. V and J are TRBV20-1 and TRBJ2-7, with 7 bases aligning to TRBD2. The CDR3 has 17 amino acids. After removal of 0 bases from V and 3 bases from J, the junction contained 14 bases not matched to a gene. Germline CDR1 is DFQATT and CDR2 is SNEGSKA (reference sequence). CDR3 bases: TGCAGTGCTAGAGATTCTAGCGGTGGAACCAAAGGCTACGAGCAGTACTTC. It yields the protein CSARDSSGGTKGYEQYF.

This clonotype has more than one count but fewer than ten. This chain connects TRBV6-1 to TRBJ2-1, with 7 bases matching TRBD2. There are 14 residues in the CDR3. Looked up from germline, CDR1 is MNHNS and CDR2 is SASEGT. After removal of 1 base from V and 5 bases from J, the junction contained 2 bases not matched to a gene. The CDR3 here is CASSEGLADNEQFF. The DNA for the CDR3 is TGTGCCAGCAGTGAAGGACTAGCAGACAATGAGCAGTTCTTC.